One sample yielded the 23 T cell receptor beta chains listed below, sequenced in a study of blood T cell repertoires in COVID-19. Measured with immunoSEQ multiplex PCR; TCRdb has only the in-frame clones, and not every one. The sample has 90,000 to 110,000 clones; less than 85% are singletons. Sequencing input: peripheral blood. Every receptor here comes from a human donor in a cohort sampled during active or convalescent COVID-19.

Concerning this clone itself: The junction does not match germline at one end; this may be a read error. The V call is TRBV7-7, the J call TRBJ2-5; D possibly corresponds to TRBD2 (6 bases). This CDR3 has 14 amino acids. CDR1 SSHAT and CDR2 FNYEAQ come from the germline V gene (reference sequence). DNA for the CDR3: TGTGCTAGCAGCTCGGGACTCACACAAGAGACCCAGTACTTC. This codes for CASSSGLTQETQYF.

The chain is built from TRBV7-9 and TRBJ2-1, with TRBD2 identical over 11 bases. The ends lost 5 bases at V and 0 bases at J; junction bases unmatched: 9. CDR3 length equals 18 residues. Germline V CDR1 and CDR2: SEHNR, FQNEAQ (reference sequence). The CDR3 DNA follows: TGTGCCAGCAGCAAAACCGGGACTAGCGGCGGCTCCTACAATGAGCAGTTCTTC. Protein product: CASSKTGTSGGSYNEQFF.

Note on this clone: Other DNA sequences from this sample encode an identical CDR3 as well. In nucleotides, the CDR3 is TGCGCCAGCAGCTTTAGTGAAGAGACCCAGTACTTC. This translates into CASSFSEETQYF. The V gene is TRBV5-1, the J gene TRBJ2-5; D not certain. Germline-derived CDR1 and CDR2 are SGHRS and YFSETQ. The CDR3 runs to 12 residues. The V end was cut by 2 bases, the J end by 3 bases, with 5 bases between. Combining the CDR3 with reference TRBV5-1 and TRBJ2-5 gives the whole variable domain KAGVTQTPRYLIKTRGQQVTLSCSPISGHRSVSWYQQTPGQGLQFLFEYFSETQRNKGNFPGRFSGRQFSNSRSEMNVSTLELGDSALYLCASSFSEETQYFGPGTRLLVL.

The rearrangement links TRBV5-4 to TRBJ2-5, with 10 bases lining up with TRBD2. Trimming removed 5 bases from V and 4 bases from J; junction bases left unmatched: 11. Per germline, CDR1 SGHNT and CDR2 YYREEE (reference sequence). This CDR3 is built from 16 residues. CDR3 region: CASSEGGLAMTETQYF. DNA for the CDR3: TGTGCCAGCAGTGAGGGGGGACTAGCGATGACAGAGACCCAGTACTTC.

The chain has TRBV28 and TRBJ2-1, with 11 bases matching TRBD1. The CDR3 extends over 16 amino acids. J gave up 6 bases and V 5 bases, and 9 bases lay outside the gene matches. Germline V gene sequence: CDR1 MDHEN, CDR2 SYDVKM. CDR3 residues: CASSLHQGQGGNEQFF. The CDR3 DNA reads TGTGCCAGCAGTCTACACCAGGGACAGGGGGGCAATGAGCAGTTCTTC.

This chain links TRBV28 with TRBJ1-6; D uncertain. The CDR3 has 14 residues. CDR1 and CDR2 (germline): MDHEN, SYDVKM. Deletions cut 3 bases from V and 13 bases from J, with 16 bases between. CDR3 in DNA: TGTGCCAGCAGTTTTACACAGATGAGTGGGCCCCTCCACTTT. Residues: CASSFTQMSGPLHF.

This rearrangement joins TRBV7-2 to TRBJ2-3, with 10 positions matching TRBD2. This CDR3 region has 18 residues. Germline lookup yields CDR1 SGHTA and CDR2 FQGNSA. Trimming at V came to 3 bases and at J to 3 bases, leaving 12 bases not matched to a gene. In DNA, the CDR3 is TGTGCCAGCAGCTTCGCCCCTAGCGGGAGACTAGGGACAGATACGCAGTATTTT. This encodes CASSFAPSGRLGTDTQYF.

This sequence joins TRBV2 and TRBJ2-3, with 8 bases lining up with TRBD2. The ends lost 6 bases at V and 2 bases at J; junction bases unmatched: 10. There are 16 residues in the CDR3. The germline V gene encodes CDR1 SNHLY and CDR2 FYNNEI. Here the CDR3 reads CASRPPGGAYTDTQYF. The CDR3 nucleotides are TGTGCCAGCAGGCCGCCGGGGGGGGCCTACACAGATACGCAGTATTTT.

This clone came up a few times. The chain joins TRBV5-4 to TRBJ2-5; TRBD2 matches at 8 bases. V gave up 2 bases and J gave up 4 bases; unmatched junction bases: 4. Per germline, CDR1 SGHNT and CDR2 YYREEE (reference sequence). The CDR3 extends over 14 amino acids. CDR3 sequence (DNA): TGTGCCAGCAGCTTAGCGGGGGCGGGAGAGACCCAGTACTTC. As protein: CASSLAGAGETQYF.

The V gene is TRBV6-5, the J gene TRBJ2-1; D possibly corresponds to TRBD2 (6 bases). Trimming took off 4 bases at V and 9 bases at J, with 22 bases between the two ends. Germline values: CDR1 MNHEY, CDR2 SVGAGI. The CDR3 contains 16 residues. This CDR3 is CASSSTFKGLSREQFF. DNA for the CDR3: TGTGCCAGCAGTTCCACCTTTAAGGGACTCTCCCGTGAGCAGTTCTTC.

This clone was counted between two and nine times. The chain links TRBV14 to TRBJ2-7; unclear D gene. Germline V gene sequence: CDR1 SGHDN, CDR2 FVKESK. The V end lost 1 base, the J end lost 0 bases, and 19 bases lay between the germline ends. This CDR3 has 18 amino acids. The CDR3 is CASSQVIRKAGSSYEQYF. In DNA, the CDR3 is TGTGCCAGCAGCCAAGTTATCCGGAAGGCAGGAAGCTCCTACGAGCAGTACTTC. The full variable domain, with the rest looked up from reference TRBV14 and TRBJ2-7, is EAGVTQFPSHSVIEKGQTVTLRCDPISGHDNLYWYRRVMGKEIKFLLHFVKESKQDESGMPNNRFLAERTGGTYSTLKVQPAELEDSGVYFCASSQVIRKAGSSYEQYFGPGTRLTVT.

Remarks on this clone: One junction end does not reproduce the germline sequence, and a read error may be involved. This chain joins TRBV3-1 (or the pseudogene TRBV3-2) and TRBJ1-2; D may be TRBD1 (6 bases). The germline gives CDR1 LGHDT, CDR2 YNNKEL (reference sequence). This CDR3 region has 15 residues. DNA of the CDR3: TGTGCCAGCAGCCAAGGAATGAGCACAGGGAGAGGTGGGAGCTTC. Protein: CASSQGMSTGRGGSF.

The genes are TRBV18 and TRBJ2-5; unclear D gene. The CDR3 has 16 amino acids. Trimming pared 0 bases from V and 1 base from J, leaving 12 bases between. Germline V gives CDR1 KGHSH, CDR2 LQKENI. The CDR3 reads CASSPPSPLPQETQYF. The CDR3 DNA is TGTGCCAGCTCACCACCGTCTCCCCTCCCCCAAGAGACCCAGTACTTC.

The rearrangement uses TRBV2 and TRBJ1-6; 9 nucleotides align to TRBD1. The CDR3 is 15 residues long. Trimming cost V 7 bases and J 6 bases; bases outside gene matches: 7. The germline gives CDR1 SNHLY, CDR2 FYNNEI. This CDR3 is CASTEGDRANSPLHF. The CDR3 nucleotides read TGTGCCAGCACCGAGGGGGACAGGGCTAATTCACCCCTCCACTTT.

The rearrangement joins TRBV9 to TRBJ2-7, with D possibly TRBD2 on 6 matching bases. Germline values: CDR1 SGDLS, CDR2 YYNGEE. The ends were cut back, 0 bases at V and 5 bases at J, with 12 bases in the middle. The CDR3 runs to 14 residues. The CDR3 loop is CASSVGDLYDEQYF. CDR3 nucleotide sequence: TGTGCCAGCAGCGTAGGGGACTTGTACGACGAGCAGTACTTC. Supplemented by reference TRBV9 and TRBJ2-7, the full variable domain reads DSGVTQTPKHLITATGQRVTLRCSPRSGDLSVYWYQQSLDQGLQFLIQYYNGEERAKGNILERFSAQQFPDLHSELNLSSLELGDSALYFCASSVGDLYDEQYFGPGTRLTVT.

J is TRBJ1-2 and V is TRBV19; 9 positions agree with TRBD1. Trimming cost V 1 base and J 2 bases; bases outside gene matches: 5. CDR3 length equals 16 residues. In germline, CDR1 is LNHDA, CDR2 SQIVND (reference sequence). The CDR3 region is CASSIAGQGRNYGYTF. Written as DNA, the CDR3 is TGTGCCAGTAGTATAGCCGGACAGGGGAGAAACTATGGCTACACCTTC.

The chain links TRBV29-1 to TRBJ2-7; 7 nucleotides agree with TRBD1. Trimming at V came to 4 bases and at J to 2 bases, leaving 5 bases not matched to a gene. CDR3 length equals 13 residues. Per the germline V gene, CDR1 is SQVTM and CDR2 is ANQGSEA. The CDR3 spells CSVVGTDAYEQYF. The DNA of the CDR3 is TGCAGCGTTGTTGGGACAGATGCCTACGAGCAGTACTTC.

The gene calls are TRBV28 and TRBJ2-4, with TRBD2 matching over 7 bases. The CDR3 is 16 amino acids. Germline V gene sequence: CDR1 MDHEN, CDR2 SYDVKM. J lost 0 bases, V lost 0 bases, and 2 bases had no gene match. This CDR3 is CASSLWLAVAKNIQYF. CDR3 nucleotide sequence: TGTGCCAGCAGTTTATGGCTAGCGGTAGCCAAAAACATTCAGTACTTC.

This chain links TRBV9 with TRBJ2-1, with 14 bases fitting TRBD2. The germline V gene has CDR1 SGDLS and CDR2 YYNGEE. J was trimmed by 8 bases and V by 3 bases; bases with no gene match: 7. This CDR3 spans 16 amino acids. This chain's CDR3 is CASSEPGLAGVYEQFF. The CDR3 DNA reads as TGTGCCAGCAGCGAACCGGGACTAGCGGGAGTATATGAGCAGTTCTTC.

This chain connects TRBV13 to TRBJ2-1; TRBD2 agrees at 7 bases. Germline loops: CDR1 PRHDT, CDR2 FYEKMQ (reference sequence). The CDR3 runs 16 residues. With 5 bases clipped from V and 1 base from J, the junction kept 8 bases outside the gene matches. The chain's CDR3 is CASSGSGTTSYNEQFF. The CDR3 nucleotides are TGTGCCAGCAGCGGATCCGGGACTACGTCCTACAATGAGCAGTTCTTC.

The V and J genes are TRBV15 and TRBJ2-7, with D possibly TRBD1 on 6 matching bases. CDR1 and CDR2 (germline): LNHNV, YYDKDF (reference sequence). Deletions cut 2 bases from V and 4 bases from J, with 9 bases between. The CDR3 covers 13 residues. DNA for the CDR3: TGTGCCACCAGCAGATACAGGGTGTACGAGCAGTACTTC. Residues: CATSRYRVYEQYF.

This chain links TRBV10-3 with TRBJ2-4, with D hard to call. V was cut by 6 bases and J by 3 bases, with 12 bases left in between. This CDR3 has 14 amino acids. CDR1 and CDR2 (germline): ENHRY, SYGVKD. CDR3 sequence reads: CAIRGVLDKNIQYF. In nucleotides, the CDR3 is TGTGCCATCAGGGGCGTACTGGACAAAAACATTCAGTACTTC.

This chain connects TRBV5-1 to TRBJ1-4; TRBD1 matches 9 bases. V shed 3 bases and J 3 bases; nucleotides not matched to a gene: 6. The CDR3 is 16 residues long. Germline CDR1 reads SGHRS; CDR2 reads YFSETQ. CDR3 in amino acids: CASSSDRGAANEKLFF. The CDR3 DNA follows: TGCGCCAGCAGCTCGGACAGGGGTGCGGCTAATGAAAAACTGTTTTTT. Combining the CDR3 with reference TRBV5-1 and TRBJ1-4 gives the whole variable domain KAGVTQTPRYLIKTRGQQVTLSCSPISGHRSVSWYQQTPGQGLQFLFEYFSETQRNKGNFPGRFSGRQFSNSRSEMNVSTLELGDSALYLCASSSDRGAANEKLFFGSGTQLSVL.